Below, one T cell receptor (beta chain) is given with its context. Its specificity is not known. Some clones are missing from TCRdb's copy, which holds only in-frame ones; the method was immunoSEQ multiplex PCR. The sample lists about 100,000 clones; about 85% were seen once. The data originate from a study of T cell responses to AZD1222 COVID-19 vaccine. Broader study findings: Reports indicate that nearly half of spike-specific TCRs are directed at unmutated variant regions. Only a handful of AZD1222 recipients tested seropositive at baseline. CD4 TCRs covered the whole spike, strongest at regions 160-218 and 743-854.

The ends lost 5 bases at V and 1 base at J; junction bases unmatched: 10. CDR1 MDHEN and CDR2 SYDVKM come from the germline V gene. The CDR3 consists of 16 residues. The clonotype was recovered from an adult who received the AZD1222 COVID-19 vaccine. Sequenced material: peripheral blood, taken 28 days after the second AZD1222 dose. This sequence joins TRBV28 and TRBJ1-2; TRBD1 agrees at 7 bases. CDR3 region: CASSSLGTVGNYGYTF. CDR3 coding DNA: TGTGCCAGCAGTAGTTTGGGGACAGTCGGTAACTATGGCTACACCTTC.